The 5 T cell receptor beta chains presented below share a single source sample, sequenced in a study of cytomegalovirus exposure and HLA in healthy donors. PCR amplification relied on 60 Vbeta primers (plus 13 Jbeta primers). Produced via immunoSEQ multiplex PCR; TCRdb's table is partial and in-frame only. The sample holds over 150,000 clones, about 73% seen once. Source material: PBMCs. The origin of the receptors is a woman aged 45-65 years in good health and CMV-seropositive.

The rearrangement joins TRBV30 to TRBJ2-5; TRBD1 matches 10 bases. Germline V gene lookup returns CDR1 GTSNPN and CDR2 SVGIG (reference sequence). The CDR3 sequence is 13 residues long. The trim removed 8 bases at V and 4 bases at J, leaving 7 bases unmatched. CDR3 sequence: CATPTGGGETQYF. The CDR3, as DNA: TGTGCCACTCCGACAGGGGGCGGAGAGACCCAGTACTTC.

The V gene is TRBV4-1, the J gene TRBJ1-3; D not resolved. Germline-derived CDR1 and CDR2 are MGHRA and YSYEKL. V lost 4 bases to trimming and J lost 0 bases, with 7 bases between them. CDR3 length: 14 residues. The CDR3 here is CASSPWASGNTIYF. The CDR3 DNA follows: TGCGCCAGCAGCCCCTGGGCCTCTGGAAACACCATATATTTT.

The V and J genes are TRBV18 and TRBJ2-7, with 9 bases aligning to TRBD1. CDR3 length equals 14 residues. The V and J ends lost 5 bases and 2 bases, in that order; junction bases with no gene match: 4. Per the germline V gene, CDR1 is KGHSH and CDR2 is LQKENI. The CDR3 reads CASSGTGNTYEQYF. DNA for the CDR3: TGTGCCAGCTCAGGGACAGGGAATACCTACGAGCAGTACTTC.

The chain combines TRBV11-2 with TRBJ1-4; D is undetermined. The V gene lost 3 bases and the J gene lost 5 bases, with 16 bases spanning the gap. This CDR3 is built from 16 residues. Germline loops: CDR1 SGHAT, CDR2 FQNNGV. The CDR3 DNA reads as TGTGCCAGCAGCTTTGGTGGACGGGGTGGGAATGAAAAACTGTTTTTT. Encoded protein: CASSFGGRGGNEKLFF.

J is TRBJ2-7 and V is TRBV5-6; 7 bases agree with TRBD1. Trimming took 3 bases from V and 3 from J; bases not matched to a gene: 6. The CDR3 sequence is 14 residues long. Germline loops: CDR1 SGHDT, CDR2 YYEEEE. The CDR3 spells CASSSGQDNYEQYF. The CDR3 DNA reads TGTGCCAGCAGCTCCGGACAGGATAACTACGAGCAGTACTTC.